A selection of T cell receptor beta chains follows, all from one sample in a study of OX40 agonist ivuxolimab in advanced cancers. TCRdb keeps only in-frame clones here, not all; method: immunoSEQ multiplex PCR. Seen here are under 70,000 clones, about 90% observed once, and the top ten hold 12%. The material was CD4+ or CD8+ T cells sorted from blood, obtained in a trial of the OX40 agonist ivuxolimab. These receptor sequences come from an adult with an advanced solid tumor such as melanoma, head and neck, liver or kidney cancer. Both conserved end residues are part of each CDR3. The D gene is left open where the match is weak. Expanded clones get a size class; other rows say once, few or many, or leave the size out.

size	V	D	J	CDR3	DNA
few	TRBV11-2	.	TRBJ1-2	CASSLDLHDYGYTF	TGTGCCAGCAGCTTAGATCTCCACGACTATGGCTACACCTTC
.	TRBV7-9	.	TRBJ2-5	CASSSSGTHRETQYF	TGTGCCAGCAGCTCGTCAGGGACACATAGAGAGACCCAGTACTTC
.	TRBV27	.	TRBJ1-4	CASSLAGSGEKLFF	TGTGCCAGCAGTTTGGCAGGATCTGGGGAAAAACTGTTTTTT
.	TRBV27	.	TRBJ2-7	CASSLYPYEQYF	TGTGCCAGCAGTTTGTACCCCTACGAGCAGTACTTC
.	TRBV7-9	.	TRBJ1-2	CASTTDAVGYTF	TGTGCCAGCACCACGGACGCCGTTGGCTACACCTTC
.	TRBV5-5	.	TRBJ2-2	CASNLWLYTGELFF	TGTGCCAGCAATCTGTGGCTATACACCGGGGAGCTGTTTTTT
.	TRBV28	TRBD2	TRBJ2-3	CASSLILQNLFGLAGADTQYF	TGTGCCAGCAGTTTAATTCTCCAGAACCTATTCGGGCTAGCGGGGGCAGATACGCAGTATTTT
once	TRBV19	TRBD2	TRBJ2-1	CASTPYGGGSDEQFF	TGTGCCAGTACCCCGTATGGCGGGGGGAGCGATGAGCAGTTCTTC
.	TRBV6-5	TRBD2	TRBJ2-5	CASSSIAGALQETQYF	TGTGCCAGCAGTTCGATAGCGGGGGCCCTCCAAGAGACCCAGTACTTC
.	TRBV4-3	.	TRBJ1-1	CASSQESHPFGNTEAFF	TGCGCCAGCAGCCAAGAATCCCATCCGTTTGGCAACACTGAAGCTTTCTTT
.	TRBV7-9	TRBD2	TRBJ2-7	CASSLASSGEYEQYF	TGTGCCAGCAGCTTAGCGTCTAGCGGGGAATACGAGCAGTACTTC
.	TRBV6-5	.	TRBJ1-6	CASSSLDGLNSPLHF	TGTGCCAGCAGTTCGCTGGACGGCTTAAATTCACCCCTCCACTTT
once	TRBV5-6	.	TRBJ1-4	CASSFGEKLFF	TGTGCCAGCAGCTTCGGGGAAAAACTGTTTTTT
.	TRBV7-3	.	TRBJ2-1	CASSLQGTEQFF	TGTGCCAGCAGCCTCCAGGGTACTGAGCAGTTCTTC
.	TRBV6-5	.	TRBJ1-1	CASESNTEAFF	TGTGCCAGCGAGTCGAACACTGAAGCTTTCTTT
.	TRBV28	.	TRBJ1-4	CASSLLGEDEKLFF	TGTGCCAGCAGTTTATTGGGGGAGGATGAAAAACTGTTTTTT
.	TRBV21-1	.	TRBJ1-1	CASTTPNTEAFF	TGTGCCAGCACGACACCGAACACTGAAGCTTTCTTT
.	TRBV2	.	TRBJ1-1	CASQGLGVTEAFF	TGTGCCAGCCAGGGTCTTGGGGTCACTGAAGCTTTCTTT
.	TRBV28	TRBD1	TRBJ1-2	CASSLVRDRANYGYTF	TGTGCCAGCAGTTTAGTAAGGGACAGGGCTAACTATGGCTACACCTTC
.	TRBV29-1	.	TRBJ2-2	CSVLRALAPHTGELFF	TGCAGCGTACTACGGGCCCTGGCCCCGCACACCGGGGAGCTGTTTTTT
.	TRBV2	.	TRBJ1-1	CASIPGDSSNTEAFF	TGTGCCAGCATTCCCGGGGACTCCTCGAACACTGAAGCTTTCTTT
.	TRBV11-2	TRBD2	TRBJ2-5	CASRAGGLEETQYF	TGTGCCAGCAGGGCGGGGGGGCTGGAGGAGACCCAGTACTTC
.	TRBV2	.	TRBJ1-1	CAGDSGLGPEAFF	TGTGCCGGGGACTCGGGCCTCGGGCCTGAAGCTTTCTTT
.	TRBV4-1	.	TRBJ2-7	CASSAGISYEQYF	TGCGCCAGCAGCGCGGGGATCTCCTACGAGCAGTACTTC
few	TRBV7-8	.	TRBJ2-4	CASSSEGEWGPDIQYF	TGTGCCAGCAGCTCTGAGGGGGAGTGGGGGCCCGACATTCAGTACTTC
.	TRBV7-8	TRBD2	TRBJ2-5	CASTPMGGKQETQYF	TGTGCCAGCACCCCAATGGGGGGGAAACAAGAGACCCAGTACTTC
.	TRBV9	.	TRBJ2-7	CASSYEANEQYF	TGTGCCAGCAGCTACGAGGCCAACGAGCAGTACTTC
.	TRBV27	.	TRBJ2-2	CASSLNGVTGELFF	TGTGCCAGCAGTTTGAACGGGGTAACCGGGGAGCTGTTTTTT
.	TRBV4-1	.	TRBJ1-3	CASSQAGPFSGNTIYF	TGCGCCAGCAGCCAAGCCGGGCCCTTCTCTGGAAACACCATATATTTT
.	TRBV7-9	.	TRBJ1-2	CASGANYGYTF	TGTGCCAGCGGGGCCAACTATGGCTACACCTTC
once	TRBV27	.	TRBJ2-7	CASSPSGGADRGLSYEQYF	TGTGCCAGCAGTCCTAGCGGTGGGGCCGACAGGGGTTTGTCCTACGAGCAGTACTTC
.	TRBV7-6	TRBD1	TRBJ2-6	CASSPTLGQGAPGANVLTF	TGTGCCAGCAGCCCCACCCTGGGACAGGGGGCGCCTGGGGCCAACGTCCTGACTTTC
once	TRBV4-1	.	TRBJ2-5	CASSQDLYQETQYF	TGCGCCAGCAGCCAAGATCTGTACCAAGAGACCCAGTACTTC
.	TRBV10-3	.	TRBJ2-7	CATTEGQSYEQYF	TGTGCCACAACGGAAGGACAGTCCTACGAGCAGTACTTC
.	TRBV19	.	TRBJ1-2	CASTLTEYYGYTF	TGTGCCAGTACTCTGACAGAGTACTATGGCTACACCTTC
medium-sized	TRBV18	.	TRBJ2-7	CASSPQGQGSYEQYF	TGTGCCAGCTCGCCCCAGGGGCAGGGCTCATACGAGCAGTACTTC
few	TRBV6-5	.	TRBJ2-1	CASGVEQFF	TGTGCCAGCGGGGTGGAGCAGTTCTTC
.	TRBV4-3	.	TRBJ2-1	CASSQEVWAGSSYNEQFF	TGCGCCAGCAGCCAAGAAGTCTGGGCGGGTAGCTCCTACAATGAGCAGTTCTTC
.	TRBV27	.	TRBJ2-1	CASSPTQGGNEQFF	TGTGCCAGCAGTCCTACACAGGGTGGCAATGAGCAGTTCTTC
.	TRBV19	.	TRBJ1-6	CASSIQQAEVYNSPLHF	TGTGCCAGTAGTATACAGCAGGCTGAAGTCTATAATTCACCCCTCCACTTT
.	TRBV29-1	.	TRBJ1-4	CSVEFGSNEKLFF	TGCAGCGTTGAATTCGGCTCAAATGAAAAACTGTTTTTT
.	TRBV30	.	TRBJ1-5	CAWSVQGSNQPQHF	TGTGCCTGGAGTGTACAGGGAAGCAATCAGCCCCAGCATTTT
.	TRBV19	TRBD1	TRBJ1-2	CASSTRQGINYGYTF	TGTGCCAGTAGTACCCGACAGGGTATCAACTATGGCTACACCTTC
.	TRBV5-1	.	TRBJ2-1	CASSLATDSPTYEQFF	TGCGCCAGCAGCTTGGCCACGGACAGTCCTACGTATGAGCAGTTCTTC
once	TRBV9	.	TRBJ1-2	CASSTTGRGYGYTF	TGTGCCAGCAGCACGACAGGCCGCGGTTATGGCTACACCTTC
.	TRBV27	.	TRBJ2-1	CASSSEWGSHNEQFF	TGTGCCAGCAGTTCCGAGTGGGGGAGTCACAATGAGCAGTTCTTC